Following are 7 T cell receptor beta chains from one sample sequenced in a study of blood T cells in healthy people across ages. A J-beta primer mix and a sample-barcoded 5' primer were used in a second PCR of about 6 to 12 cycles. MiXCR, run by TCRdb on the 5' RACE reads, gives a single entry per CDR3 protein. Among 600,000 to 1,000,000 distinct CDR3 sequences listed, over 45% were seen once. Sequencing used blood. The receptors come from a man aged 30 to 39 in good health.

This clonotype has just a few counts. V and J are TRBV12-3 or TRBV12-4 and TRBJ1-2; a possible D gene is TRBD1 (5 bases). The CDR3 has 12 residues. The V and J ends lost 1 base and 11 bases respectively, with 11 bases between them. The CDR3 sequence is CASSLEGVGYTF. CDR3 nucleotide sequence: TGTGCCAGCAGTTTAGAAGGGGTAGGGTACACCTTC.

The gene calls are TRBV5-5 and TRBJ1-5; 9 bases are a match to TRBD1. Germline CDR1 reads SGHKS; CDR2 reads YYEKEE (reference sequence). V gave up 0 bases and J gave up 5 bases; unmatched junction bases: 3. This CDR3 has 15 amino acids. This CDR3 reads CASSLAQGADQPQHF. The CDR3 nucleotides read TGTGCCAGCAGCTTGGCACAGGGGGCGGATCAGCCCCAGCATTTT.

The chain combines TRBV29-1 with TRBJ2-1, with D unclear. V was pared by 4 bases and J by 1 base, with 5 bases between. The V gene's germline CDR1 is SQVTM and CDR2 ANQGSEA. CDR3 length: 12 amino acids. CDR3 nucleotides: TGCAGCGTTGGGGCATCCTACAATGAGCAGTTCTTC. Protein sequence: CSVGASYNEQFF.

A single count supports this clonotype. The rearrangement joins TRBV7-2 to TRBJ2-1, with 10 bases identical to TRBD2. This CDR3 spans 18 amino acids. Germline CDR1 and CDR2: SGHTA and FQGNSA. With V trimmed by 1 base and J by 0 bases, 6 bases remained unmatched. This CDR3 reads CASSLVSGRPSSYNEQFF. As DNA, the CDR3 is TGTGCCAGCAGCTTAGTTAGCGGGAGGCCCAGCTCCTACAATGAGCAGTTCTTC.

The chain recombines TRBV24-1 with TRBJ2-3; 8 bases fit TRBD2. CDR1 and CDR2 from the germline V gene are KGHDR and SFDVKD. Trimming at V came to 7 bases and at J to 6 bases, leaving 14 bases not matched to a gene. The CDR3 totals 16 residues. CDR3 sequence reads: CATSNAYGLAPDTQYF. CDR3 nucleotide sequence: TGTGCCACCAGCAACGCCTACGGACTAGCTCCGGATACGCAGTATTTT.

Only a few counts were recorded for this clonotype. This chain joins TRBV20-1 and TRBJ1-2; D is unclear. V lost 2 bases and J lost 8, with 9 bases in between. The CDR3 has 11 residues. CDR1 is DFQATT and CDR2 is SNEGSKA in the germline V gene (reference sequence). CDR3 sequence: CSARPMIGYTF. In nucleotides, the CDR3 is TGCAGTGCTAGACCCATGATCGGCTACACCTTC.

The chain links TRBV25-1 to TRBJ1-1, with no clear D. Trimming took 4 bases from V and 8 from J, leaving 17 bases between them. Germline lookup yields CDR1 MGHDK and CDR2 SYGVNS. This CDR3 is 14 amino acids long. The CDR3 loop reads CASSATGRAGEAFF. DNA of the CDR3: TGTGCCAGCAGTGCAACTGGACGGGCTGGGGAAGCTTTCTTT.